The clone carrying this T cell receptor (beta chain) appeared a single time. The data belong to a study of blood T cell repertoires in COVID-19. Repertoires were generated with immunoSEQ multiplex PCR, while TCRdb's copy carries only in-frame clones and drops some. The sample lists around 58,000 clones; roughly 80% were seen once. Trimming left V 0 bases short and J 4 bases short, with 16 bases between. CDR1 and CDR2 (germline): SGDLS, YYNGEE. CDR3 length equals 16 residues. V usage is TRBV9 and J usage is TRBJ1-2; D gene uncertain. The source is a woman aged 40-49 years with acute COVID-19. The sample consisted of PBMCs or T cells enriched from blood (not recorded which). DNA of the CDR3: TGTGCCAGCAGCGTAGAGAAGGATGAGGTCGCCTATGGCTACACCTTC. It specifies CASSVEKDEVAYGYTF. The entire variable domain, with the rest obtained from reference TRBV9 and TRBJ1-2, is as follows: DSGVTQTPKHLITATGQRVTLRCSPRSGDLSVYWYQQSLDQGLQFLIQYYNGEERAKGNILERFSAQQFPDLHSELNLSSLELGDSALYFCASSVEKDEVAYGYTFGSGTRLTVV.